The sequence of this T cell receptor beta chain was determined in a study of T cells after yellow fever vaccination. Turning to the study itself: Fractions of low cell number were prepared using SMART-Seq v4 Ultra Low Input.

This clonotype has only a few counts. Its antigen remains unidentified. Study results and caveats: The booster saw the reappearance of most primary-vaccination clones (approximately 97% CD4, almost 90% CD8). FACS-sorted repertoires could harbor abundant contaminating bulk-population clonotypes.

The TCR cDNA carried a universal primer site and UMIs from 5'RACE template switching. A single record per CDR3 protein comes from TCRdb applying MiXCR to the 5' RACE reads. Among some 600,000 distinct CDR3 sequences, 10% to 15% were seen once, and the ten largest hold 15%. The CDR3 runs 16 residues. Trimming stripped 5 bases from V and 2 bases from J, with 17 bases between. Germline V gives CDR1 SEHNR, CDR2 FQNEAQ (reference sequence). The chain uses TRBV7-9 and TRBJ2-3; D remains ambiguous. The receptor was derived from a man aged 30 to 45 who received the YFV17D yellow fever vaccine. The material was PBMCs, obtained on the day of the yellow fever booster vaccination. CDR3: CASSPPARFYTDTQYF. DNA for the CDR3: TGTGCCAGCAGCCCCCCGGCCCGGTTTTACACAGATACGCAGTATTTT. Full variable domain (rest looked up from reference TRBV7-9 and TRBJ2-3): DTGVSQNPRHKITKRGQNVTFRCDPISEHNRLYWYRQTLGQGPEFLTYFQNEAQLEKSRLLSDRFSAERPKGSFSTLEIQRTEQGDSAMYLCASSPPARFYTDTQYFGPGTRLTVL.